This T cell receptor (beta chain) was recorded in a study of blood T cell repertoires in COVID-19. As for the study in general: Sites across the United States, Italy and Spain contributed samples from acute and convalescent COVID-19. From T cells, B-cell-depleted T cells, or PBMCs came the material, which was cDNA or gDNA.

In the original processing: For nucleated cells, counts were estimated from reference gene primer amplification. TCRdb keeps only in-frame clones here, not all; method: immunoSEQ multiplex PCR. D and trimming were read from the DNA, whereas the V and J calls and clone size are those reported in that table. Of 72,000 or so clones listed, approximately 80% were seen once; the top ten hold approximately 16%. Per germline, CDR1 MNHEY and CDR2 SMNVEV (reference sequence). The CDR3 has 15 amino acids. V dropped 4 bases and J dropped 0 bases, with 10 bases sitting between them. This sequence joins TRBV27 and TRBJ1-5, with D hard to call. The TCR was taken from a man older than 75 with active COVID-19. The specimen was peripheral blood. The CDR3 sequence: CASSSVPYSNQPQHF. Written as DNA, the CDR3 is TGTGCCAGCAGTTCCGTCCCGTATAGCAATCAGCCCCAGCATTTT.